Listed below are T cell receptor beta chains from one sample, sequenced in a study of CD8 T cells in Susac syndrome. TCRdb reanalysed the immunoSEQ multiplex PCR reads using MiXCR and keeps one entry per CDR3 protein. The sample contains around 300,000 distinct CDR3 sequences, around 92% of which appear only once. Sequencing was done on a sample of CD4+ T cells from PBMCs. These TCRs come from a human donor with multiple sclerosis. Both conserved end residues are part of each CDR3. A D gene is named only where the DNA matches it firmly. The size of a clone is reported for some rows only, either as once, few or many, or as a class for expanded clones.

size	V	J	D	DNA	CDR3
-	TRBV7-9	TRBJ2-4	-	TGTGCCAGCAGCTCAGGGGACCGGCTTCTAGCCAAAAACATTCAGTACTTC	CASSSGDRLLAKNIQYF
few	TRBV19	TRBJ1-3	TRBD1	TGTGCCAGTAGTATCACAGGGGACGCCGGCTCTGGAAACACCATATATTTT	CASSITGDAGSGNTIYF
-	TRBV19	TRBJ2-7	-	TGTGCCAGTAGTCTCATCACGGCTGGGGGCTTCTACGAGCAGTACTTC	CASSLITAGGFYEQYF
-	TRBV20-1	TRBJ2-1	TRBD2	TGCAGTGCTAGTCCCAGCGGGGGGTACAATGAGCAGTTCTTC	CSASPSGGYNEQFF
-	TRBV7-3	TRBJ2-1	-	TGTGCCAGCAGCCCAAATCGGGGGAATGAGCAGTTCTTC	CASSPNRGNEQFF
-	TRBV12-3/TRBV12-4	TRBJ2-5	-	TGTGCCAGCAGTTTATACGGCGGGGCGCGCCAAGAGACCCAGTACTTC	CASSLYGGARQETQYF
-	TRBV20-1	TRBJ2-1	-	TGCAGTGCTAGAGATCGTAGTCAGAGCTCCTACAATGAGCAGTTCTTC	CSARDRSQSSYNEQFF
-	TRBV4-1	TRBJ2-2	TRBD2	TGCGCCAGTCGCCGGGGACTAGCGGGATTGGCCGGGGAGCTGTTTTTT	CASRRGLAGLAGELFF
-	TRBV9	TRBJ2-1	-	TGTGCCAGCAGCGTAGAGGGGGGCTCCTACAATGAGCAGTTCTTC	CASSVEGGSYNEQFF
-	TRBV29-1	TRBJ2-1	TRBD2	TGCAGCGACCAGGGGCTAGCGGGAGATGAGCAGTTCTTC	CSDQGLAGDEQFF
-	TRBV18	TRBJ2-5	-	TGTGCCAGCTCACCGCCCCGCAAAGAGACCCAGTACTTC	CASSPPRKETQYF
once	TRBV2	TRBJ1-6	-	TGTGCCAGCAGTGACGGTTGGTCAGGCCAGGATAATTCACCCCTCCACTTT	CASSDGWSGQDNSPLHF
once	TRBV9	TRBJ2-3	-	TGTGCCAGCAGCGTAGGGGCTAGCTACACAGATACGCAGTATTTT	CASSVGASYTDTQYF
once	TRBV15	TRBJ2-1	TRBD1	TGTGCCACGTTGACAGGGATCGGCAATGAGCAGTTCTTC	CATLTGIGNEQFF
-	TRBV7-9	TRBJ1-1	-	TGTGCCAGCAGCTTCATGGTGAACACTGAAGCTTTCTTT	CASSFMVNTEAFF
-	TRBV19	TRBJ1-4	-	TGTGCCAGTAGCCCAGGAGGTACGGCTAATGAAAAACTGTTTTTT	CASSPGGTANEKLFF
-	TRBV25-1	TRBJ1-1	-	TGTGCCAGCAGTGAATGGGGAGGGGTTAGGAACACTGAAGCTTTCTTT	CASSEWGGVRNTEAFF
-	TRBV30	TRBJ2-2	-	TGTGCCTGGGGCGAAGGGGAGCTGTTTTTT	CAWGEGELFF
-	TRBV12-3/TRBV12-4	TRBJ2-4	-	TGTGCCAGCAGTTTAAGAGGTTGGGAACCCGGGGCGGTAGCCAAAAACATTCAGTACTTC	CASSLRGWEPGAVAKNIQYF
-	TRBV5-4	TRBJ2-3	-	TGTGCCAGCAGCTTGGCACGGGTAGGCACAGATACGCAGTATTTT	CASSLARVGTDTQYF
-	TRBV7-9	TRBJ2-7	-	TGTGCCAGCAGCCTCGACTGGCGGGAGCAGTACTTC	CASSLDWREQYF
-	TRBV11-1	TRBJ1-1	-	TGTGCCAGCAGCTTAGGGGAGAACACTGAAGCTTTCTTT	CASSLGENTEAFF
-	TRBV4-1	TRBJ1-2	-	TGCGCCAGCAGCCAATCGGCAGGGCGCGGCTACACCTTC	CASSQSAGRGYTF
once	TRBV10-1	TRBJ2-1	TRBD2	TGCGCCAGCAGCCTAAGCGGGGTCGTGAATGAGCAGTTCTTC	CASSLSGVVNEQFF
-	TRBV29-1	TRBJ2-2	TRBD1	TGCAGCACCCGGACAGGGGCGAACACCGGGGAGCTGTTTTTT	CSTRTGANTGELFF
-	TRBV29-1	TRBJ1-1	-	TGCAGCGTTGAGACGCAGAGGAACACTGAAGCTTTCTTT	CSVETQRNTEAFF
-	TRBV7-9	TRBJ2-7	TRBD2	TGTGCCAGCAGCCCGTTAGCGGGAGTTCGGTACGAGCAGTACTTC	CASSPLAGVRYEQYF
-	TRBV6-5	TRBJ2-1	-	TGTGCCAGCCTGGGGGGGGCTGAGCAGTTCTTC	CASLGGAEQFF
-	TRBV5-6	TRBJ1-6	-	TGTGCCAGCAGCCGCGACAGGTCGACACCCCTCCACTTT	CASSRDRSTPLHF
-	TRBV6-5	TRBJ2-7	TRBD1	TGTGCCAGCAGTTACCGGACAGGTTTCTACGAGCAGTACTTC	CASSYRTGFYEQYF
-	TRBV6-7	TRBJ2-1	-	TGTGCCAGCAGTTACTCGAGGACTTGCAAGTTCTTC	CASSYSRTCKFF
-	TRBV19	TRBJ2-7	-	TGTGCCAGTACCACCATAGGTCCCCCCTACGAGCAGTACTTC	CASTTIGPPYEQYF
-	TRBV18	TRBJ2-1	-	TGTGCCAGCTCACCCGAGCGAGGGGATGAGCAGTTCTTC	CASSPERGDEQFF
-	TRBV7-8	TRBJ1-5	TRBD1	TGTGCCAGCAGCTTAGGGCTCTGGACAGGGGGCTCCTATAGCAATCAGCCCCAGCATTTT	CASSLGLWTGGSYSNQPQHF
once	TRBV20-1	TRBJ1-2	-	TGCAGTGCGCAGATGACAGAGGACTATGGCTACACCTTC	CSAQMTEDYGYTF
once	TRBV7-9	TRBJ2-4	-	TGTGCCAGCAGCTTAAAAGTGACGGGAGCCAAAAACATTCAGTACTTC	CASSLKVTGAKNIQYF
-	TRBV7-2	TRBJ2-7	TRBD1	TGTGCCAGCAGCTTAACGGGACAGGGGCCCTACGAGCAGTACTTC	CASSLTGQGPYEQYF
-	TRBV4-1	TRBJ2-2	-	TGCGCCAGCAGCCAAGATGGAGGGGCGGCCGGGGAGCTGTTTTTT	CASSQDGGAAGELFF
once	TRBV19	TRBJ2-7	TRBD1	TGTGCCACCAAAGAGGCTCGGACAGGGCGCAGCGAGCAGTACTTC	CATKEARTGRSEQYF
-	TRBV12-5	TRBJ1-1	-	TGTGCTAGTGGTCGGGGGAAGGACACTGAAGCTTTCTTT	CASGRGKDTEAFF
once	TRBV7-9	TRBJ2-1	-	TGTGCCAGCAGCCTACTCACAGTGAGCAATGAGCAGTTCTTC	CASSLLTVSNEQFF
once	TRBV30	TRBJ1-6	TRBD1	TGTGCCTCCCGGGACAGTTATAATTCACCCCTCCACTTT	CASRDSYNSPLHF
-	TRBV2	TRBJ2-5	-	TGTGCCAGCAGTGTTGATAGGGGCCTACGGGGGACCCAGTACTTC	CASSVDRGLRGTQYF
once	TRBV3-1	TRBJ2-1	TRBD2	TGTGCCAGCAGCCAAGCAGGGGCTAGCGGGAGAATCGGTGAGCAGTTCTTC	CASSQAGASGRIGEQFF
-	TRBV5-1	TRBJ1-4	TRBD1	TGCGCCAGCAGCTTGGGGGGACAGGTCGATAATGAAAAACTGTTTTTT	CASSLGGQVDNEKLFF
-	TRBV4-3	TRBJ2-2	-	TGCGCCAGCAGCCATAGAGCCCCCGGGGAGCTGTTTTTT	CASSHRAPGELFF
-	TRBV5-1	TRBJ2-1	-	TGCGCCAGCAGCGTCGACCAGGGTGACGTGCAGTTCTTC	CASSVDQGDVQFF
-	TRBV4-2	TRBJ1-1	-	TGTGCCAGCAGCCAAGATCGTCTGACTGCAATGAACACTGAAGCTTTCTTT	CASSQDRLTAMNTEAFF
-	TRBV12-3/TRBV12-4	TRBJ2-7	-	TGTGCCAGCAGATTACACCGAAACGAGCAGTACTTC	CASRLHRNEQYF
-	TRBV4-3	TRBJ2-3	TRBD2	TGCGCCAGCAGCCTCAGGCCCGGACTAGGGAAGATCACAGATACGCAGTATTTT	CASSLRPGLGKITDTQYF
-	TRBV6-1	TRBJ2-7	TRBD2	TGTGCCAGCAGGCCCCGCGTCGGACTAGCGGGGTACGAGCAGTACTTC	CASRPRVGLAGYEQYF
-	TRBV5-1	TRBJ1-1	-	TGCGCCAGCAGCTCGGGGGGGGTCAGAAATGAAGCTTTCTTT	CASSSGGVRNEAFF
-	TRBV5-6	TRBJ2-7	-	TGTGCCAGCAGCTTGATGGAAGGTGCCTCCGAGCAGTACTTC	CASSLMEGASEQYF
-	TRBV11-2	TRBJ1-2	-	TGTGCCAGCAGCTTAGATCTAAGGGACTATGGCTACACCTTC	CASSLDLRDYGYTF
-	TRBV15	TRBJ2-3	TRBD1	TGTGCCACCAGCAGGTGGACAGGGGGCACAGATACGCAGTATTTT	CATSRWTGGTDTQYF
-	TRBV6-5	TRBJ1-1	-	TGTGCCAGCAGTGGTCGAGGTGAAGCTTTCTTT	CASSGRGEAFF
-	TRBV29-1	TRBJ2-7	-	TGCAGCGGATCCCCCTCGGGGTCCTACGAGCAGTACTTC	CSGSPSGSYEQYF
-	TRBV5-1	TRBJ2-7	-	TGCGCCAGCAGCCTCTCCAACGGGTACGAGCAGTACTTC	CASSLSNGYEQYF
-	TRBV6-1	TRBJ1-5	-	TGTGCCAGCACCCCACTCGGAGGGCGAACGGCTCAGCCCCAGCATTTT	CASTPLGGRTAQPQHF